This passage covers 30 T cell receptor beta chains from one sample sequenced in a study of T cell responses to AZD1222 COVID-19 vaccine. Assay used: immunoSEQ multiplex PCR; TCRdb lists only in-frame clones, some missing. This sample has roughly 110,000 clones, with 80% to 95% found just once. The source material was peripheral blood, sampled on day 0 of AZD1222 vaccination. The receptors shown here come from an adult in good health.

This clone occurred once. The CDR3 DNA reads as TGTGCGATAGAAACCGCGGACAGGGTAATCGAGCAGTACTTC. It codes for CAIETADRVIEQYF. This chain connects TRBV28 to TRBJ2-7; TRBD1 agrees at 8 bases. Looked up from germline, CDR1 is MDHEN and CDR2 is SYDVKM. This CDR3 contains 14 residues. The full variable domain, in which reference TRBV28 and TRBJ2-7 provide the parts outside the CDR3, is DVKVTQSSRYLVKRTGEKVFLECVQDMDHENMFWYRQDPGLGLRLIYFSYDVKMKEKGDIPEGYSVSREKKERFSLILESASTNQTSMYLCAIETADRVIEQYFGPGTRLTVT.

The J gene is TRBJ1-5, the V gene TRBV28; 7 bases agree with TRBD1. V lost 3 bases, J lost 15 bases, and 5 bases stayed unmatched. The germline V gene has CDR1 MDHEN and CDR2 SYDVKM. CDR3 length: 11 amino acids. The CDR3 coding sequence is TGTGCCAGCAGTTTGCTTGGACAGGCGCATTTT. Translation: CASSLLGQAHF.

The chain recombines TRBV10-3 with TRBJ2-7; 9 bases are shared with TRBD2. CDR1 and CDR2 from the germline V gene are ENHRY and SYGVKD. V trimming: 5 bases; J trimming: 0 bases; junction bases outside the gene matches: 5. This CDR3 has 15 amino acids. The CDR3 coding sequence is TGTGCCATCAGTCCCACTAGCGGGCCCTCCTACGAGCAGTACTTC. It encodes CAISPTSGPSYEQYF.

This rearrangement joins TRBV7-9 to TRBJ1-1; weak D call: TRBD1 (5 bases). The CDR3 loop spans 14 amino acids. Germline V gives CDR1 SEHNR, CDR2 FQNEAQ (reference sequence). V lost 5 bases to trimming and J lost 6 bases, with 16 bases between them. CDR3 DNA: TGTGCCAGCAGCCCTGGGGACGTCGTCGCTGAAGCTTTCTTT. Its translation is CASSPGDVVAEAFF.

V is TRBV25-1 and J is TRBJ1-2; D remains ambiguous. Germline V gene sequence: CDR1 MGHDK, CDR2 SYGVNS. V was shortened by 4 bases and J by 4 bases, with 13 bases between the two germline ends. This CDR3 region has 14 residues. The CDR3 loop is CASSVSTETYGYTF. The CDR3 nucleotides read TGTGCCAGCAGTGTATCAACAGAGACCTATGGCTACACCTTC.

The V gene is TRBV19, the J gene TRBJ2-7; perhaps TRBD2 as D (7 bases). V was clipped by 3 bases and J by 5 bases, with 14 bases between them. The CDR3 has 14 residues. CDR1 is LNHDA, CDR2 SQIVND, per germline (reference sequence). CDR3 protein: CASSIYGGHHEQYF. The CDR3 coding sequence is TGTGCCAGTAGTATTTACGGGGGGCACCACGAGCAGTACTTC.

The CDR3 nucleotides are TGCGCCAGCAGCTTCCGGGACGGTACCTACGAGCAGTACTTC. Its translation is CASSFRDGTYEQYF. The chain combines TRBV5-1 with TRBJ2-7, with D tentatively TRBD1 or TRBD2 (5 bases each). The CDR3 length is 14 residues. Germline values: CDR1 SGHRS, CDR2 YFSETQ. V lost 2 bases and J lost 2, with 11 bases in between.

The J gene is TRBJ2-1, the V gene TRBV9; 7 bases fit TRBD1. Germline V gene lookup returns CDR1 SGDLS and CDR2 YYNGEE. The CDR3 runs to 14 residues. Germline trimming cut 3 bases from V and 7 bases from J; bases unmatched to any gene: 7. The CDR3 DNA reads TGTGCCAGCAGCGGTCCGACAGGGAGAAATGAGCAGTTCTTC. Protein sequence: CASSGPTGRNEQFF.

The J gene is TRBJ2-7, the V gene TRBV2; no clear D. The CDR3 is 12 amino acids. Germline V gene lookup returns CDR1 SNHLY and CDR2 FYNNEI. Between the trimmed V and J ends, which lost 7 bases and 0 bases, there was a span of 7 bases. The CDR3 sequence is CASIRFSYEQYF. For the CDR3, the DNA is TGTGCCAGCATTAGGTTCTCCTACGAGCAGTACTTC.

CDR3 sequence reads: CAIADSPNQPQHF. CDR3 DNA sequence: TGTGCCATTGCGGACTCTCCCAATCAGCCCCAGCATTTT. The chain carries TRBV24-1 and TRBJ1-5; no clear D. This CDR3 region has 13 residues. Germline V gene lookup returns CDR1 KGHDR and CDR2 SFDVKD. The V and J ends lost 11 bases and 3 bases respectively, with 13 bases between them.

The rearrangement links TRBV2 to TRBJ1-3; the D is unclear. CDR1 is SNHLY and CDR2 is FYNNEI in the germline V gene. V lost 1 base, J lost 4 bases, and 11 bases lay in between. The CDR3 sequence is 15 residues long. This CDR3 is CASSEGAGGGNTIYF. In DNA form, the CDR3 reads TGTGCCAGCAGTGAAGGAGCAGGAGGGGGAAACACCATATATTTT. Full variable domain (missing parts from reference TRBV2 and TRBJ1-3): EPEVTQTPSHQVTQMGQEVILRCVPISNHLYFYWYRQILGQKVEFLVSFYNNEISEKSEIFDDQFSVERPDGSNFTLKIRSTKLEDSAMYFCASSEGAGGGNTIYFGEGSWLTVV.

The V gene is TRBV9, the J gene TRBJ1-2; 7 nucleotides line up with TRBD1. The CDR3 has 18 amino acids. J gave up 3 bases and V 4 bases, and 18 bases lay outside the gene matches. Per the germline V gene, CDR1 is SGDLS and CDR2 is YYNGEE. CDR3 in DNA: TGTGCCAGCAGCCCAAGGCGGGGCGTAACAGGGGCCCACTATGGCTACACCTTC. Amino acids: CASSPRRGVTGAHYGYTF.

The chain carries TRBV5-6 and TRBJ1-6; tentative D call: TRBD1 (5 bases). Trimming stripped 4 bases from V and 7 bases from J, with 12 bases between. The CDR3 extends over 14 amino acids. Germline CDR1 reads SGHDT; CDR2 reads YYEEEE. CDR3 in amino acids: CASSGGTSNSPLHF. The CDR3 coding sequence is TGTGCCAGCAGCGGCGGGACGTCGAATTCACCCCTCCACTTT.

CDR3 amino acids: CASSLGQNYEQYF. CDR3 DNA: TGCGCCAGCAGCTTAGGTCAGAACTACGAGCAGTACTTC. The chain is built from TRBV5-1 and TRBJ2-7; D gene unclear. V lost 2 bases to trimming and J lost 3 bases, with 9 bases between them. Germline V CDR1 and CDR2: SGHRS, YFSETQ. This CDR3 is 13 amino acids long. Complete variable domain (other parts from reference TRBV5-1 and TRBJ2-7): KAGVTQTPRYLIKTRGQQVTLSCSPISGHRSVSWYQQTPGQGLQFLFEYFSETQRNKGNFPGRFSGRQFSNSRSEMNVSTLELGDSALYLCASSLGQNYEQYFGPGTRLTVT.

The chain employs TRBV9 and TRBJ2-5, with TRBD2 matching over 7 bases. The germline V gene encodes CDR1 SGDLS and CDR2 YYNGEE. This CDR3 has 15 residues. After removal of 1 base from V and 5 bases from J, the junction contained 8 bases not matched to a gene. This CDR3 reads CASSVTQNSGETQYF. The CDR3 DNA is TGTGCCAGCAGCGTAACCCAAAATAGCGGGGAGACCCAGTACTTC.

CDR3 amino acids: CASSPWASGDNEQFF. The CDR3 DNA follows: TGTGCCAGCAGTCCCTGGGCTAGCGGGGACAATGAGCAGTTCTTC. V gene TRBV27 combines with J gene TRBJ2-1; TRBD2 aligns across 9 bases. This CDR3 is 15 amino acids long. Germline assignment: CDR1 MNHEY and CDR2 SMNVEV (reference sequence). J lost 5 bases, V lost 5 bases, and 7 bases had no gene match.

V gene TRBV19 combines with J gene TRBJ1-2, with 10 positions matching TRBD1. J gave up 0 bases and V 7 bases, and 8 bases lay outside the gene matches. The V gene's germline CDR1 is LNHDA and CDR2 SQIVND (reference sequence). The CDR3 is 16 residues long. As DNA, the CDR3 is TGTGCCAGTAAAGGGACAGGGGCTTTAGCTAACTATGGCTACACCTTC. It encodes CASKGTGALANYGYTF.

This rearrangement joins TRBV7-2 to TRBJ2-1, with 10 nucleotides matching TRBD2. This CDR3 is 18 amino acids long. The germline V gene encodes CDR1 SGHTA and CDR2 FQGNSA. V was clipped by 1 base and J by 3 bases; unmatched bases: 9. CDR3 sequence (DNA): TGTGCCAGCAGCTTAGGTTGGCTAGCGGGGGAACACTACAATGAGCAGTTCTTC. Residues: CASSLGWLAGEHYNEQFF.

V usage is TRBV30 and J usage is TRBJ2-2; no definite D call. V lost 1 base and J 5 bases, leaving 14 bases between the germline ends. The CDR3 is 15 amino acids. Germline values: CDR1 GTSNPN, CDR2 SVGIG (reference sequence). The DNA for the CDR3 is TGTGCCTGGAGTGGTGCACCCTCGCGGACCGGGGAGCTGTTTTTT. Translated: CAWSGAPSRTGELFF.

Note on this clone: Other nucleotide sequences in the sample specify the same CDR3. This sequence joins TRBV5-1 and TRBJ2-5, with 7 bases fitting TRBD1. Germline V CDR1 and CDR2: SGHRS, YFSETQ. The CDR3 sequence is 14 residues long. V was clipped by 0 bases and J by 5 bases; unmatched bases: 4. The CDR3 loop is CASSLGTGAETQYF. The CDR3 nucleotides are TGCGCCAGCAGCTTGGGTACAGGGGCCGAGACCCAGTACTTC.

The chain combines TRBV29-1 with TRBJ1-2; no reliable D call. V lost 3 bases to trimming and J lost 4 bases, with 12 bases between them. The CDR3 runs 13 residues. The germline CDR1 and CDR2 sequences are SQVTM and ANQGSEA. Here the CDR3 DNA reads TGCAGCGTTGAGGTCCTTCGGGGCTATGGCTACACCTTC. This gives the protein CSVEVLRGYGYTF.

This sequence joins TRBV7-6 and TRBJ2-1, with 12 bases matching TRBD2. The CDR3 has 15 amino acids. Per germline, CDR1 SGHVS and CDR2 FNYEAQ. With V trimmed by 5 bases and J by 9 bases, 8 bases remained unmatched. CDR3 bases: TGTGCCAGCAGCACTCTAGCGGGGGGGCCGGGTGAGCAGTTCTTC. Translated: CASSTLAGGPGEQFF. Filled out from reference TRBV7-6 and TRBJ2-1, the complete variable domain reads GAGVSQSPRYKVTKRGQDVALRCDPISGHVSLYWYRQALGQGPEFLTYFNYEAQQDKSGLPNDRFSAERPEGSISTLTIQRTEQRDSAMYRCASSTLAGGPGEQFFGPGTRLTVL.

This clone was seen a few times. The rearrangement joins TRBV9 to TRBJ2-1, with a possible D match to TRBD1 (6 bases). With 0 bases removed from V and 6 bases from J, the gap between germline ends came to 10 bases. The V gene's germline CDR1 is SGDLS and CDR2 YYNGEE. The CDR3 covers 14 residues. CDR3 residues: CASSVAGRGNEQFF. The DNA for the CDR3 is TGTGCCAGCAGCGTAGCGGGCAGGGGCAATGAGCAGTTCTTC.

The V call is TRBV19, the J call TRBJ1-1; possible D gene TRBD1, 5 bases. The CDR3 length is 13 residues. Trimming removed 2 bases at V and 5 bases at J, with 9 bases between. Germline CDR1 is LNHDA and CDR2 is SQIVND (reference sequence). CDR3 in amino acids: CASSIIRGTEAFF. CDR3 nucleotides: TGTGCCAGTAGTATAATAAGGGGTACTGAAGCTTTCTTT.

This clone was recorded once. The rearrangement uses TRBV19 and TRBJ2-1, with 7 bases identical to TRBD1. The CDR3 runs to 15 residues. CDR1 is LNHDA, CDR2 SQIVND, per germline (reference sequence). The V and J ends lost 8 bases and 0 bases, in that order; junction bases with no gene match: 7. The CDR3 sequence is CASGLDRSSYNEQFF. Here the CDR3 DNA reads TGTGCCAGTGGTCTGGACAGGAGCTCCTACAATGAGCAGTTCTTC.

This clone was seen only once. The chain has TRBV9 and TRBJ2-2; D gene ambiguous. V was clipped by 0 bases and J by 4 bases, with 10 bases between them. This CDR3 spans 15 amino acids. The V gene's germline CDR1 is SGDLS and CDR2 YYNGEE. The CDR3 DNA reads as TGTGCCAGCAGCGTAGGTGGTAGGTCCACCGGGGAGCTGTTTTTT. It yields the protein CASSVGGRSTGELFF.

The V call is TRBV14, the J call TRBJ1-6; weak D call: TRBD1 (5 bases). Trimming left V 1 base short and J 6 bases short, with 13 bases between. Germline CDR1 is SGHDN and CDR2 is FVKESK. The CDR3 spans 16 residues. The CDR3 DNA is TGTGCCAGCAGCCAAGTCCTCGGCAGGGTTAATTCACCCCTCCACTTT. Residues: CASSQVLGRVNSPLHF.

The V and J genes are TRBV27 and TRBJ1-1; TRBD1 is a possible D gene (5 bases). V lost 1 base to trimming and J lost 5 bases, with 8 bases between them. The CDR3 loop spans 13 amino acids. The germline CDR1 and CDR2 sequences are MNHEY and SMNVEV (reference sequence). The DNA for the CDR3 is TGTGCCAGCAGTTTATTTTCAGGGACTGAAGCTTTCTTT. Amino acid sequence: CASSLFSGTEAFF.

This chain connects TRBV2 to TRBJ1-5; D remains unclear. In germline, CDR1 is SNHLY, CDR2 FYNNEI. This CDR3 contains 15 residues. Trimming took off 4 bases at V and 0 bases at J, with 10 bases between the two ends. CDR3: CASSGEGSSNQPQHF. Here the CDR3 DNA reads TGTGCCAGCAGTGGGGAGGGCAGTAGCAATCAGCCCCAGCATTTT.

V is TRBV7-9 and J is TRBJ2-3; 7 bases align to TRBD1. J was trimmed by 4 bases and V by 5 bases; bases with no gene match: 6. Germline assignment: CDR1 SEHNR and CDR2 FQNEAQ (reference sequence). This CDR3 spans 14 amino acids. The DNA for the CDR3 is TGTGCCAGCAGCCTAGGACAGGCTGCAGATACGCAGTATTTT. This translates into CASSLGQAADTQYF.